These 14 T cell receptor beta chains originate from one sample sequenced in a study of T cells expressing NK-cell markers. TCRdb reanalyzed the 5' RACE reads, giving one entry per CDR3 protein sequence and no DNA. The sample totals about 390,000 distinct CDR3 sequences. The sample taken for sequencing was blood T cells: a sorted CD56 or NKG2C T cell subset, CD4+ or CD8+ T cells, or bulk PBMC T cells (not recorded which). The receptors were gathered from a woman between 50 and 59 years old in good health.

V is TRBV5-1 and J is TRBJ1-1. Germline loops: CDR1 SGHRS, CDR2 YFSETQ. The CDR3 loop spans 14 amino acids. The CDR3 sequence is CASRSDVLNTEAFF.

This chain joins TRBV5-1 and TRBJ2-2; the D call of TRBD2 rests on TCRdb alone, since no DNA is present to check it. Germline V lookup: CDR1 SGHRS, CDR2 YFSETQ. The CDR3 sequence is 17 residues long. The CDR3 region is CASSLVQTSSGTGELFF. The variable domain in full, with the rest retrieved from reference TRBV5-1 and TRBJ2-2, is KAGVTQTPRYLIKTRGQQVTLSCSPISGHRSVSWYQQTPGQGLQFLFEYFSETQRNKGNFPGRFSGRQFSNSRSEMNVSTLELGDSALYLCASSLVQTSSGTGELFFGEGSRLTVL.

The chain carries TRBV12-3 or TRBV12-4 and TRBJ1-6. CDR3 length equals 14 residues. This chain's CDR3 is CASSFSQANSPLHF.

The gene calls are TRBV12-3 or TRBV12-4 and TRBJ2-5; no DNA is available, so the TRBD1 call from TCRdb remains unchecked. This CDR3 spans 17 amino acids. CDR3 region: CASRTQGSTMDPETQYF.

The chain is built from TRBV5-1 and TRBJ2-3; TCRdb outputs TRBD1, but without DNA this stays unchecked. The CDR3 covers 15 residues. Germline V CDR1 and CDR2: SGHRS, YFSETQ. The CDR3 reads CASSLTQGASDTQYF.

The gene calls are TRBV21-1 and TRBJ1-3; TCRdb's assignment of TRBD1 cannot be checked, as there is no DNA. TRBV21-1 is a listed pseudogene. The CDR3 totals 19 residues. The CDR3 region is CASHRDILGGQGFGNTIYF.

The chain recombines TRBV5-1 with TRBJ2-1; lacking DNA, the TRBD2 call made by TCRdb goes unchecked. Germline V gives CDR1 SGHRS, CDR2 YFSETQ. The CDR3 totals 16 residues. The CDR3 sequence is CASSWIAAGVYNEQFF.

V is TRBV11-1 and J is TRBJ2-2; without DNA, the TCRdb call of TRBD1 cannot be checked. Looked up from germline, CDR1 is SGHAT and CDR2 is FQDESV (reference sequence). CDR3 length equals 14 residues. This CDR3 is CASSSGRGTGELFF.

The V and J genes are TRBV12-3 or TRBV12-4 and TRBJ2-5. The CDR3 extends over 16 amino acids. The CDR3 loop is CASSQTNLGWQETQYF.

The rearrangement joins TRBV21-1 to TRBJ1-4. TRBV21-1 is tagged as a pseudogene. The CDR3 covers 16 residues. This CDR3 is CASSTPSAREVGKLFF.

The rearrangement uses TRBV6-6 and TRBJ2-7; TCRdb's D gene call, TRBD2, goes unchecked for lack of DNA. Per the germline V gene, CDR1 is MNHNY and CDR2 is SVGAGI (reference sequence). This CDR3 contains 14 residues. The CDR3: CASSYGRANREQYF.

The V gene is TRBV12-3 or TRBV12-4, the J gene TRBJ2-7. The CDR3 is 12 amino acids. CDR3 residues: CASSGNPYEQYF.

The chain carries TRBV6-5 and TRBJ2-5. The CDR3 runs to 11 residues. CDR1 is MNHEY and CDR2 is SVGAGI in the germline V gene. This CDR3 is CASSYIGTQYF.

The rearrangement joins TRBV28 to TRBJ2-2; TCRdb selects TRBD2, and the lack of DNA leaves this call unchecked. The length of the CDR3 is 14 residues. The V gene's germline CDR1 is MDHEN and CDR2 SYDVKM. The CDR3 region is CASTGPLLTGELFF.